The 27 T cell receptor beta chains listed next were all sequenced from one sample in a study of post-analysis software for immune sequencing data. Study-level points and caveats: TRBV5-6, TRBV5-1 and TRBV20-1 belonged to a set of roughly 5 TRBV segments that were more frequent in patients than controls.

Libraries were made from TCR beta cDNA, and they carried unique molecular identifiers. TCRdb re-analysed the PCR reads in MiXCR, keeping a single row per CDR3 protein. In the table there are 700,000 to 800,000 distinct CDR3 sequences, roughly 29% of which are singletons. Their antigen targets remain unknown. The source material was blood. The receptors shown here come from a girl aged 5-17 years with multiple sclerosis.

This rearrangement joins TRBV6-1 to TRBJ1-2; D not resolved. The CDR3 sequence is 13 residues long. V lost 1 base, J lost 6 bases, and 9 bases lay in between. Germline V gives CDR1 MNHNS, CDR2 SASEGT. CDR3 sequence: CASSEVTANGYTF. In DNA form, the CDR3 reads TGTGCCAGCAGTGAAGTTACAGCGAATGGCTACACCTTC.

The V and J genes are TRBV20-1 and TRBJ2-5, with D perhaps TRBD2 (5 bases). Germline-derived CDR1 and CDR2 are DFQATT and SNEGSKA (reference sequence). V was trimmed by 3 bases and J by 5 bases, leaving 16 bases between them. The CDR3 extends over 14 amino acids. CDR3 region: CSASGEGTRETQYF. CDR3 DNA sequence: TGCAGTGCTAGCGGGGAAGGCACAAGGGAGACCCAGTACTTC.

J is TRBJ2-1 and V is TRBV10-1; a possible D gene is TRBD2 (5 bases). Matching the DNA end better, TRBJ2-7 makes the J call doubtful. This CDR3 comprises 17 residues. Germline V lookup: CDR1 WNHNN, CDR2 SYGVQD (reference sequence). CDR3 DNA sequence: TGCGCCAGCAGCGGCCCGCTTAGCGCAAGCTCCTACAATGAGCAGTACTTC. Protein: CASSGPLSASSYNEQYF.

The J gene is TRBJ1-5, the V gene TRBV20-1; D perhaps matches TRBD1 (6 bases). This CDR3 is 17 amino acids long. The V gene lost 2 bases and the J gene lost 0 bases, with 17 bases spanning the gap. Germline CDR1 and CDR2: DFQATT and SNEGSKA (reference sequence). The DNA of the CDR3 is TGCAGTGCTAGACGGGACGCAGGGGTCGATAGCAATCAGCCCCAGCATTTT. Protein sequence: CSARRDAGVDSNQPQHF.

This clonotype was counted a few times. The rearrangement uses TRBV20-1 and TRBJ2-5; 7 bases are shared with TRBD2. The germline V gene has CDR1 DFQATT and CDR2 SNEGSKA (reference sequence). This CDR3 has 16 residues. V dropped 0 bases and J dropped 3; count of bases not matched to a gene: 10. As DNA, the CDR3 is TGCAGTGCTAGAGATAAGGGAGGACTAGATGAAGAGACCCAGTACTTC. It encodes CSARDKGGLDEETQYF.

This clonotype has only a few counts. The V and J genes are TRBV6-2 or TRBV6-3 and TRBJ2-1, with 8 bases identical to TRBD1. V gave up 5 bases and J gave up 10 bases; unmatched junction bases: 10. CDR3 length: 14 residues. Germline V gives CDR1 MNHEY, CDR2 SVGEGT. CDR3 bases: TGTGCCAGCAGTAAGAGGACAGGGCAATGGGAGCAGTTCTTC. Residues: CASSKRTGQWEQFF.

This clonotype came up a few times. The V call is TRBV9, the J call TRBJ1-2; the match to TRBD1 covers 7 bases. In germline, CDR1 is SGDLS, CDR2 YYNGEE. The CDR3 covers 12 residues. V lost 6 bases, J lost 4 bases, and 3 bases stayed unmatched. DNA of the CDR3: TGTGCCAGCACAGACAGGGCCTATGGCTACACCTTC. Residues: CASTDRAYGYTF. Supplemented by reference TRBV9 and TRBJ1-2, the full variable domain reads DSGVTQTPKHLITATGQRVTLRCSPRSGDLSVYWYQQSLDQGLQFLIQYYNGEERAKGNILERFSAQQFPDLHSELNLSSLELGDSALYFCASTDRAYGYTFGSGTRLTVV.

This clonotype has just a few counts. The chain links TRBV7-2 to TRBJ2-5; 8 nucleotides match TRBD1. This CDR3 has 15 amino acids. V trimming: 5 bases; J trimming: 7 bases; junction bases outside the gene matches: 12. In germline, CDR1 is SGHTA, CDR2 FQGNSA. The CDR3 nucleotides are TGTGCCAGCAGCACCCGGACAGGGACTCGCGGGACCCAGTACTTC. Translated: CASSTRTGTRGTQYF.

This clonotype was picked up a small number of times. The V and J genes are TRBV20-1 and TRBJ1-5, with D perhaps matching TRBD1 (5 bases). This CDR3 is built from 12 residues. Trimming shortened V by 0 bases and J by 7 bases, and 7 bases separated the two germline ends. Per the germline V gene, CDR1 is DFQATT and CDR2 is SNEGSKA (reference sequence). Written as DNA, the CDR3 is TGCAGTGCTAGAGAGGGGCAGCAGCCCCAGCATTTT. Encoded protein: CSAREGQQPQHF.

This chain connects TRBV29-1 to TRBJ2-3; no reliable D call. The V end lost 2 bases, the J end lost 10 bases, and 10 bases lay between the germline ends. Per the germline V gene, CDR1 is SQVTM and CDR2 is ANQGSEA. The CDR3 has 11 residues. CDR3 region: CSVEILKAQYF. The CDR3 DNA sequence: TGCAGCGTTGAAATACTAAAGGCGCAGTATTTT.

The chain uses TRBV27 and TRBJ1-1; D is possibly TRBD1 (5 bases). CDR1 is MNHEY, CDR2 SMNVEV, per germline (reference sequence). The CDR3 is 16 amino acids. V was cut by 6 bases and J by 0 bases, with 17 bases left in between. The CDR3 here is CASSSGRAIVNTEAFF. CDR3 coding DNA: TGTGCCAGCAGCTCGGGCAGGGCAATAGTGAACACTGAAGCTTTCTTT.

A remark on this clonotype: This is likely a read error, given that the CDR3 carries no conserved phenylalanine or tryptophan at its end. The rearrangement joins TRBV11-2 to TRBJ2-1; D is unresolved. This CDR3 has 12 residues. Trimming cost V 6 bases and J 8 bases, with 11 bases left between them. CDR1 is SGHAT and CDR2 is FQNNGV in the germline V gene. For the CDR3, the DNA is TGTGCCAGCAGTCCCCCCGGTTATGAGCAGTTCTTA. Translation: CASSPPGYEQFL.

The chain carries TRBV20-1 and TRBJ1-1; TRBD1 might be the D (5 bases). The V end was cut by 2 bases, the J end by 3 bases, with 22 bases between. CDR1 DFQATT and CDR2 SNEGSKA come from the germline V gene (reference sequence). There are 17 residues in the CDR3. Written as DNA, the CDR3 is TGCAGTGCTAGAAGATGGCAGGGATGGGGGAGTGACACTGAAGCTTTCTTT. The encoded protein is CSARRWQGWGSDTEAFF.

The chain employs TRBV12-3 or TRBV12-4 and TRBJ2-1; 8 bases align to TRBD1. This CDR3 is built from 15 residues. V was pared by 4 bases and J by 8 bases, with 10 bases of the junction left unmatched. In nucleotides, the CDR3 is TGTGCCAGCAGTTGCCCGGGACAGGTATGCCATGAGCAGTTCTTC. Protein: CASSCPGQVCHEQFF.

The rearrangement links TRBV9 to TRBJ1-1; no definite D call. The CDR3 extends over 15 amino acids. Germline-derived CDR1 and CDR2 are SGDLS and YYNGEE. Deletions cut 0 bases from V and 0 bases from J, with 9 bases between. CDR3: CASSVGALMNTEAFF. The CDR3 DNA is TGTGCCAGCAGCGTAGGGGCCCTCATGAACACTGAAGCTTTCTTT.

This chain links TRBV11-3 with TRBJ2-7; D remains unclear. Germline V lookup: CDR1 SGHNT, CDR2 YENEEA. This CDR3 spans 14 amino acids. Between the trimmed V and J ends, which lost 5 bases and 7 bases, there was a span of 18 bases. This CDR3 is CASSPTPSGNEQYF. CDR3 in DNA: TGTGCCAGCAGCCCAACACCGTCGGGCAATGAGCAGTACTTC.

The chain is built from TRBV18 and TRBJ1-6; 12 bases align to TRBD1. With 5 bases clipped from V and 10 bases from J, the junction kept 9 bases outside the gene matches. This CDR3 comprises 16 residues. The germline V gene has CDR1 KGHSH and CDR2 LQKENI. CDR3 protein: CASSKSGTGGGSPLHF. The CDR3 bases are TGTGCCAGCTCAAAATCCGGGACAGGGGGCGGCTCACCCCTCCACTTT.

This clonotype was observed a handful of times. The chain links TRBV29-1 to TRBJ1-5; the D gene is possibly TRBD1 (6 bases). Deletions cut 7 bases from V and 7 bases from J, with 17 bases between. There are 13 residues in the CDR3. Germline V gives CDR1 SQVTM, CDR2 ANQGSEA. CDR3 protein: CSASGGRGQPQHF. The CDR3 bases are TGCAGCGCTTCTGGGGGGCGCGGACAGCCCCAGCATTTT.

The chain is built from TRBV7-9 and TRBJ1-3; 9 bases are a match to TRBD1. The length of the CDR3 is 15 residues. Looked up from germline, CDR1 is SEHNR and CDR2 is FQNEAQ (reference sequence). With 6 bases clipped from V and 2 bases from J, the junction kept 5 bases outside the gene matches. The CDR3 loop is CASSGDRGTGNTIYF. In nucleotides, the CDR3 is TGTGCCAGCAGTGGAGACAGGGGGACTGGAAACACCATATATTTT.

This clonotype was detected only a few times. The gene calls are TRBV9 and TRBJ2-3; D gene uncertain. Germline V gene sequence: CDR1 SGDLS, CDR2 YYNGEE. The CDR3 consists of 15 residues. V was trimmed by 3 bases and J by 0 bases, leaving 11 bases between them. CDR3 in DNA: TGTGCCAGCAGCGCCGACGGTTCTAGCACAGATACGCAGTATTTT. Residues: CASSADGSSTDTQYF.

Concerning this clonotype: A read error may account for a junction end that differs from germline. The V call is TRBV10-3, the J call TRBJ1-5; 8 nucleotides agree with TRBD1. The CDR3 consists of 13 residues. The V gene's germline CDR1 is ENHRY and CDR2 SYGVKD. The CDR3 protein is CVIREDRVQPQHF. CDR3 DNA sequence: TGTGTCATCAGGGAGGACAGGGTTCAGCCCCAGCATTTT.

This clonotype came up a few times. The chain recombines TRBV12-3 or TRBV12-4 with TRBJ2-7; 12 bases agree with TRBD2. J lost 3 bases, V lost 6 bases, and 6 bases had no gene match. The CDR3 is 15 residues long. The CDR3 protein is CASSPLAGGIYEQYF. The CDR3 nucleotides read TGTGCCAGCAGCCCACTAGCGGGAGGTATCTACGAGCAGTACTTC.

The gene calls are TRBV12-3 or TRBV12-4 and TRBJ1-2; D gene ambiguous. The CDR3 length is 12 residues. Between the trimmed V and J ends, which lost 3 bases and 7 bases, there was a span of 9 bases. CDR3 protein: CASSFRTTGYTF. CDR3 nucleotide sequence: TGTGCCAGCAGTTTTAGGACGACTGGCTACACCTTC.

The sample holds one count of this clonotype. A much larger clone is a single base away; this may be a read error. The rearrangement joins TRBV5-1 to TRBJ2-1; 7 bases fit TRBD2. TRBJ2-7 matches the DNA end more closely, so the J call is doubtful. The CDR3 covers 15 residues. Looked up from germline, CDR1 is SGHRS and CDR2 is YFSETQ. Here the CDR3 reads CASSPLADSYNEQYF. The DNA for the CDR3 is TGCGCCAGCAGTCCTCTAGCGGACTCCTACAATGAGCAGTACTTC.

V gene TRBV6-1 combines with J gene TRBJ1-4; 7 bases line up with TRBD1. Germline V gene data show CDR1 as MNHNS and CDR2 as SASEGT. Losses at the gene ends were 8 bases for V and 3 bases for J; bases not matched to a gene: 6. The CDR3 runs to 14 residues. Written as DNA, the CDR3 is TGTGCCAGCTCGTCGGGACAGCCTAATGAAAAACTGTTTTTT. It specifies CASSSGQPNEKLFF.

This clonotype has at least ten counts. The chain is built from TRBV18 and TRBJ2-3, with D perhaps TRBD1 (5 bases). CDR1 is KGHSH and CDR2 is LQKENI in the germline V gene. The V gene lost 3 bases and the J gene lost 0 bases, with 10 bases spanning the gap. CDR3 length equals 15 residues. Here the CDR3 reads CASSPQQASTDTQYF. The CDR3 DNA reads as TGTGCCAGCTCACCCCAACAGGCTAGCACAGATACGCAGTATTTT.

The sample holds a few counts of this clonotype. This rearrangement joins TRBV27 to TRBJ2-1, with 10 bases fitting TRBD1. This CDR3 has 16 residues. Germline V gives CDR1 MNHEY, CDR2 SMNVEV (reference sequence). With V trimmed by 4 bases and J by 0 bases, 3 bases remained unmatched. The DNA of the CDR3 is TGTGCCAGCAGTTGGGGACAGGGGTTCTCCTACAATGAGCAGTTCTTC. Its protein is CASSWGQGFSYNEQFF.